The present entry profiles one TCR beta chain with its context. Its antigen is as yet unknown. The same CDR3 can be traced to other DNA sequences in this sample. The data belong to a study of shared clonotypes between healthy human individuals. Study-level information: Two women and a few men aged 18 to 49 served as donors.

CDR1 is SGHRS, CDR2 YFSETQ, per germline. This CDR3 has 14 amino acids. V was trimmed by 0 bases and J by 0 bases, leaving 5 bases between them. The material for each subset, its genomic DNA, was split evenly across several immunoSEQ plates. Measured with immunoSEQ multiplex PCR; TCRdb has only the in-frame clones, and not every one. Of roughly 2.5 million clones listed, roughly 92% are singletons. The donor population consisted of healthy HIV-negative adults with no recent acute infections or vaccinations. Study conclusions and caveats: When naive CD4 clonotypes were compared across a handful of donors, around 5% were shared.

The rearrangement links TRBV5-1 to TRBJ2-3; D remains unclear. The sample was naive CD4+ T cells sorted from blood. Subset defined: CD45RA+ positively selected. The TCR originated in a man younger than 30 in good health. The CDR3 is CASSLGRSTDTQYF. For the CDR3, the DNA is TGCGCCAGCAGCTTGGGTCGGAGCACAGATACGCAGTATTTT.